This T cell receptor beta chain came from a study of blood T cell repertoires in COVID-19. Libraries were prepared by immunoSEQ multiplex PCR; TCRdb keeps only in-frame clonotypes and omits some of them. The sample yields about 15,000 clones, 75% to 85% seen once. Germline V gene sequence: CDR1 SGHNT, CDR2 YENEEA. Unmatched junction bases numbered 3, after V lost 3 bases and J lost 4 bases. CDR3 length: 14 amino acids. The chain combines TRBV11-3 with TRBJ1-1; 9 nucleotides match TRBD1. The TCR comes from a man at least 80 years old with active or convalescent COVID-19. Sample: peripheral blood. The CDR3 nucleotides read TGTGCCAGCAGCTTCCTGACAGGGGGCACTGAAGCTTTCTTT. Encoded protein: CASSFLTGGTEAFF. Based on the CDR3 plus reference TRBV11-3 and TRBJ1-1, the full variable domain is EAGVVQSPRYKIIEKKQPVAFWCNPISGHNTLYWYLQNLGQGPELLIRYENEEAVDDSQLPKDRFSAERLKGVDSTLKIQPAELGDSAVYLCASSFLTGGTEAFFGQGTRLTVV.